This TCR beta chain was sequenced for a study of blood T cell repertoires in COVID-19. Across the whole study: COVID-19 samples from acute and convalescent phases originated in the United States, Italy and Spain. From T cells, B-cell-depleted T cells, or PBMCs came the material, which was cDNA or gDNA.

In the source study's methods: Estimation of nucleated cell counts relied on the amplification of reference gene primers. TCRdb keeps only in-frame clones here, not all; method: immunoSEQ multiplex PCR. That table gives V, J and clone size, and the DNA gave D and trimming. The sample contains about 63,000 clones, roughly 76% of which appear only once. Germline V CDR1 and CDR2: SGHKS, YYEKEE (reference sequence). CDR3 length equals 19 residues. Unmatched junction bases numbered 22, after V lost 4 bases and J lost 4 bases. Sequenced material: peripheral blood. The chain has TRBV5-5 and TRBJ1-2, with 7 bases aligning to TRBD1. This clonotype was sampled from a woman aged 80 or older with acute or convalescent COVID-19. For the CDR3, the DNA is TGTGCCAGCAGCCCAGGGGGGTTAAGAAGCCCGAACTTGCGCTATGGCTACACCTTC. Amino acids: CASSPGGLRSPNLRYGYTF.